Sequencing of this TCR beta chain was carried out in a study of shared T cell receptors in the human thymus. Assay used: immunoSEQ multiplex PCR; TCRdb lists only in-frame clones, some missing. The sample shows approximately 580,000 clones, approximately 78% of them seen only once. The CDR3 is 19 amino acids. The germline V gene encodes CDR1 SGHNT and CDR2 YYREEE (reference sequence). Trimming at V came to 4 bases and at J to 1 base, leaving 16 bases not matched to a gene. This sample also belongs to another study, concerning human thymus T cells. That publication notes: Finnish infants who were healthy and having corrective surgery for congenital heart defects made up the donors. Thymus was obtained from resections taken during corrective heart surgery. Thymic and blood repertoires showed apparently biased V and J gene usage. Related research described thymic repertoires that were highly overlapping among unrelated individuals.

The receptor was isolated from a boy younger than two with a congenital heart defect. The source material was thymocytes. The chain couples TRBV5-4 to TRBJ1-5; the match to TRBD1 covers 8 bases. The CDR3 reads CASSAYSGTGGGSNQPQHF. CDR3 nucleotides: TGTGCCAGCAGCGCATACTCCGGGACAGGAGGAGGAAGCAATCAGCCCCAGCATTTT.